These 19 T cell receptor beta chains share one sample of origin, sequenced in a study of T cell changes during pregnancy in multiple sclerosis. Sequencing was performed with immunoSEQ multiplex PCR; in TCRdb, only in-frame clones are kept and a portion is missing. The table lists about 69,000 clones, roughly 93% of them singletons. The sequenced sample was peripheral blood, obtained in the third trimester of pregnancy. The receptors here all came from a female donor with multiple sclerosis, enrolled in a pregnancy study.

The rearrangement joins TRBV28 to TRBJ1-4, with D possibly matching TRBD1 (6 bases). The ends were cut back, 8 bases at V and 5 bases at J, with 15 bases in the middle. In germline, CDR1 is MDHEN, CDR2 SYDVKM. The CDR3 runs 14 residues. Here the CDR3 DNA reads TGTGCCAGCGGAGAAACAGGGTTAAATGAAAAACTGTTTTTT. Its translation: CASGETGLNEKLFF.

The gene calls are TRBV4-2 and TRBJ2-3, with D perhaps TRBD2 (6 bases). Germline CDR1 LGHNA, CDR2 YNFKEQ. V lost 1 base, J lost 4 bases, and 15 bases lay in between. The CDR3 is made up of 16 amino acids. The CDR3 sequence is CASSQALAVGPDTQYF. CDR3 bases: TGTGCCAGCAGCCAAGCCTTAGCGGTTGGGCCAGATACGCAGTATTTT.

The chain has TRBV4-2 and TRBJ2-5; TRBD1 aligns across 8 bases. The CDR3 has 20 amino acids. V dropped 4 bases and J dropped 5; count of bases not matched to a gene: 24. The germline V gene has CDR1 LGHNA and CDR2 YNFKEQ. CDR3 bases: TGTGCCAGCAGCCGGGATGGCCGGACAGGGACCAGCACGGGTATGGAGACCCAGTACTTC. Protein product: CASSRDGRTGTSTGMETQYF.

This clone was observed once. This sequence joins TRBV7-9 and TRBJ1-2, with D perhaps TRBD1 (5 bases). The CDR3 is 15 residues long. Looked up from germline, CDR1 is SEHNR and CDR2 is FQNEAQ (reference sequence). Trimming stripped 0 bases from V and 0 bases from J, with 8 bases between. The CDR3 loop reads CASSLAGGTNYGYTF. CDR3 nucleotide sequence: TGTGCCAGCAGCTTAGCGGGGGGGACTAACTATGGCTACACCTTC.

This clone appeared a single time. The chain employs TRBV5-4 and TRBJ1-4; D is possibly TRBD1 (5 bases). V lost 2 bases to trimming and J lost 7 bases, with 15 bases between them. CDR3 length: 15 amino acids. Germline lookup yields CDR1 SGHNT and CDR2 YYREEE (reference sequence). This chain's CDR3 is CASSFSQGGSEKLFF. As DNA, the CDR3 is TGTGCCAGCAGCTTCTCGCAGGGAGGGAGTGAAAAACTGTTTTTT. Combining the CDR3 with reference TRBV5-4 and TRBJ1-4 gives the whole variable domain ETGVTQSPTHLIKTRGQQVTLRCSSQSGHNTVSWYQQALGQGPQFIFQYYREEENGRGNFPPRFSGLQFPNYSSELNVNALELDDSALYLCASSFSQGGSEKLFFGSGTQLSVL.

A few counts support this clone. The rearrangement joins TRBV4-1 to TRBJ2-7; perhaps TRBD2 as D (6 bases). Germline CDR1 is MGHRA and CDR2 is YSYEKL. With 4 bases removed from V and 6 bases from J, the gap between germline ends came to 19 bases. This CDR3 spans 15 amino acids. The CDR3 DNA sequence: TGCGCCAGCAGCCCTGTCTTGAGGACTATCGCCGAGCAGTACTTC. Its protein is CASSPVLRTIAEQYF.

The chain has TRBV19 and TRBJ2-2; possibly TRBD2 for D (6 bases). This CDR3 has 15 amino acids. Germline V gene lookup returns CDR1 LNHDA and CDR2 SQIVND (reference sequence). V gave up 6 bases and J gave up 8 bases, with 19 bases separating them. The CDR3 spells CASRAPGGAWGELFF. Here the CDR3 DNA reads TGTGCCAGTAGAGCACCCGGAGGGGCGTGGGGGGAGCTGTTTTTT.

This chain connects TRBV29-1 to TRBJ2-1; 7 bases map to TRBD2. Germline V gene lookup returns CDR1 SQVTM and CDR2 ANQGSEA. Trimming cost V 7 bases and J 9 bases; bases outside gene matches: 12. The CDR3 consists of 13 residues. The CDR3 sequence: CSAEGSWGGEQFF. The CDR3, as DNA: TGCAGCGCCGAAGGAAGCTGGGGGGGTGAGCAGTTCTTC.

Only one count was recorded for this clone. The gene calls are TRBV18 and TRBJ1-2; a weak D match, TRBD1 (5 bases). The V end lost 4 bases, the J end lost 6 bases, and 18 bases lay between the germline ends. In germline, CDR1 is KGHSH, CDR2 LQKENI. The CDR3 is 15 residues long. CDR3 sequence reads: CASSLQIGQGDGYTF. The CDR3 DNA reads TGTGCCAGCTCACTCCAAATTGGGCAGGGCGATGGCTACACCTTC.

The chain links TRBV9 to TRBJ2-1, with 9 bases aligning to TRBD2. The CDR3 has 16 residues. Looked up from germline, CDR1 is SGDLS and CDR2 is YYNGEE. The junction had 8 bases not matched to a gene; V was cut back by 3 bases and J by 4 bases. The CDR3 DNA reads TGTGCCAGCAGCGATCTGGGCGGGGGGGATTACAATGAGCAGTTCTTC. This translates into CASSDLGGGDYNEQFF.

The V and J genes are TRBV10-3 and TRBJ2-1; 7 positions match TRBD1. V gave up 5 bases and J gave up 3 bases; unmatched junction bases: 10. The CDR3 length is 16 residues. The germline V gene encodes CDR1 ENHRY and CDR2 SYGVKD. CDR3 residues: CAISLKPGQIYNEQFF. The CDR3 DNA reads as TGTGCCATCAGTTTAAAACCGGGACAGATCTACAATGAGCAGTTCTTC.

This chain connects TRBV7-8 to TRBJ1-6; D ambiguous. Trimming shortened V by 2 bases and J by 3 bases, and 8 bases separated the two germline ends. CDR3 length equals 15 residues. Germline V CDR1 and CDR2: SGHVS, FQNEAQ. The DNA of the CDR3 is TGTGCCAGCAGCTTAAGGAGCATCTATAATTCACCCCTCCACTTT. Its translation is CASSLRSIYNSPLHF. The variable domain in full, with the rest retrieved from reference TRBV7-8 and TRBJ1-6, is GAGVSQSPRYKVAKRGQDVALRCDPISGHVSLFWYQQALGQGPEFLTYFQNEAQLDKSGLPSDRFFAERPEGSVSTLKIQRTQQEDSAVYLCASSLRSIYNSPLHFGNGTRLTVT.

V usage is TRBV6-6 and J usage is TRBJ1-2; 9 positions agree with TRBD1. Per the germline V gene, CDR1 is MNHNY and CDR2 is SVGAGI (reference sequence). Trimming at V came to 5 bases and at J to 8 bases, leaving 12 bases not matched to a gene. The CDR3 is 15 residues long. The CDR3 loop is CASSGDRGEYSGYTF. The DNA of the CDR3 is TGTGCCAGCAGTGGAGACAGGGGGGAGTATTCAGGCTACACCTTC.

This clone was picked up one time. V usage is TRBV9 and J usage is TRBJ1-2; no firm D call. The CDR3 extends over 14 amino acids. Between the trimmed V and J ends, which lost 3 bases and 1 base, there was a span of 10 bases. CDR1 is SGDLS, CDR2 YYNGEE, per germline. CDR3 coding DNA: TGTGCCAGCAGCGACAGCCTGATTAACTATGGCTACACCTTC. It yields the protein CASSDSLINYGYTF.

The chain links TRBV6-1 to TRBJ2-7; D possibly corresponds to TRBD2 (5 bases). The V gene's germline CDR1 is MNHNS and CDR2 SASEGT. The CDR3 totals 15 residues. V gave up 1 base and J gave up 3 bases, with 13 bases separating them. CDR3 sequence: CASSEVEDFRYEQYF. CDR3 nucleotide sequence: TGTGCCAGCAGTGAAGTTGAGGACTTCCGCTACGAGCAGTACTTC.

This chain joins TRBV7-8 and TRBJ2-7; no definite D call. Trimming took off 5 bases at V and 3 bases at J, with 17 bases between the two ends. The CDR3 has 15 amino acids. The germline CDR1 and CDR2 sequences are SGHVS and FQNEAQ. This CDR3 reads CASSLGPRSGYEQYF. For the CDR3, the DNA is TGTGCCAGCAGCCTAGGCCCACGTTCCGGCTACGAGCAGTACTTC.

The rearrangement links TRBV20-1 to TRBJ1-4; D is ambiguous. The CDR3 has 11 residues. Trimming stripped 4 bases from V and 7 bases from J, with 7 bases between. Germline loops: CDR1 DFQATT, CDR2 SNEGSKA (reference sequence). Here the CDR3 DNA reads TGCAGTGCTACGCTACGTGAAAAACTGTTTTTT. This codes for CSATLREKLFF.

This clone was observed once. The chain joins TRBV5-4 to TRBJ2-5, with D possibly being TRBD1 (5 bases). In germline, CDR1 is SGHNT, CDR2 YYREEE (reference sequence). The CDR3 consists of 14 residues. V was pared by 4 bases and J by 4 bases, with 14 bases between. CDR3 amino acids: CASSLQGGPETQYF. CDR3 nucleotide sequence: TGTGCCAGCAGCCTGCAGGGCGGCCCAGAGACCCAGTACTTC.

The CDR3 nucleotides are TGTGCCAGCAGCTTAGAGGCTCCGGGGGACACTGAAGCTTTCTTT. It translates to CASSLEAPGDTEAFF. The rearrangement links TRBV7-9 to TRBJ1-1; TRBD1 might be the D (5 bases). Germline CDR1 and CDR2: SEHNR and FQNEAQ (reference sequence). V was cut by 1 base and J by 3 bases, with 12 bases left in between. The CDR3 loop spans 15 amino acids. The complete variable domain, with remaining parts taken from reference TRBV7-9 and TRBJ1-1, reads DTGVSQNPRHKITKRGQNVTFRCDPISEHNRLYWYRQTLGQGPEFLTYFQNEAQLEKSRLLSDRFSAERPKGSFSTLEIQRTEQGDSAMYLCASSLEAPGDTEAFFGQGTRLTVV.